This T cell receptor beta chain was sequenced in a study of T cell repertoires in cytomegalovirus infection. TCRdb reanalysed the reads using MiXCR and keeps one entry per CDR3 protein. The data show 640,000 or so distinct CDR3 sequences, about 33% seen once. The sample holds a few counts of this clonotype. The antigen remains unidentified. The material was cultured PBMCs, obtained from culture after CMV antigen stimulation. The receptor's source is a human donor in good health (CMV status not recorded). Some clones in this sample may be carry-over from other donors' samples.

In nucleotides, the CDR3 is TGTGCCAGCAGCATACAGGAGTTCTACGGCTACACCTTC. This gives the protein CASSIQEFYGYTF. The chain employs TRBV12-3 or TRBV12-4 and TRBJ1-2, with TRBD1 as a possible D gene (5 bases). Trimming left V 6 bases short and J 8 bases short, with 16 bases between. The CDR3 covers 13 residues.